This record concerns one TCR beta chain sequence. Its antigen remains unknown. V shed 2 bases, J shed 7 bases, and the junction held 8 bases outside the gene matches. The CDR3 sequence is 15 residues long. Germline CDR1 is MNHEY and CDR2 is SVGAGI. MiXCR, applied by TCRdb to the RT-PCR reads, yields one record per CDR3 protein. This table has about 310,000 distinct CDR3 sequences, approximately 21% appearing once. The data stem from a study of response to subunit inactivated influenza vaccine. The study's findings and limits: Authors proposed each seasonal influenza vaccination draws in few new T cells.

Specimen: PBMCs from blood, collected less than 22 months after vaccination. The sequence derives from a man in his fifties or sixties who received an inactivated influenza vaccine. The chain has TRBV6-5 and TRBJ2-1, with TRBD1 matching 7 bases. CDR3 protein: CASSYGRGFKNEQFF. In DNA form, the CDR3 reads TGTGCCAGCAGTTACGGCAGGGGGTTTAAGAATGAGCAGTTCTTC.